This T cell receptor beta chain is from a study of T cells in Graves' hyperthyroidism and ophthalmopathy. General study results and limits: Blood also showed most of the thyroid clonotypes that were expanded above 0.001. A 13 V-J signature model discriminated ophthalmopathy versus stable hyperthyroidism.

Germline V gives CDR1 MNHEY, CDR2 SMNVEV (reference sequence). The CDR3 contains 16 residues. The V end lost 5 bases, the J end lost 0 bases, and 16 bases lay between the germline ends. A word on this clonotype: Its target is unknown.

RNA transcripts gave rise to amplified TCR beta CDR3 regions. The HTBI primer set served for first-round RT-PCR of the TCR CDR3. TCRdb called the multiplex PCR reads again in MiXCR, with one record for every CDR3 protein. The sample records about 600,000 distinct CDR3 sequences, approximately 15% being singletons. Ophthalmopathy cases met thresholds of Clinical Activity Score at least 3, NOSPECS grade at least 4 and duration under 3 months. Sequenced sample: blood. This clonotype was obtained from a woman younger than 30 with Graves' ophthalmopathy. The rearrangement uses TRBV27 and TRBJ2-5; D is undetermined. The CDR3 spells CASSKSTLEYQETQYF. The CDR3 nucleotides are TGTGCCAGCAGTAAAAGCACACTCGAGTACCAAGAGACCCAGTACTTC.